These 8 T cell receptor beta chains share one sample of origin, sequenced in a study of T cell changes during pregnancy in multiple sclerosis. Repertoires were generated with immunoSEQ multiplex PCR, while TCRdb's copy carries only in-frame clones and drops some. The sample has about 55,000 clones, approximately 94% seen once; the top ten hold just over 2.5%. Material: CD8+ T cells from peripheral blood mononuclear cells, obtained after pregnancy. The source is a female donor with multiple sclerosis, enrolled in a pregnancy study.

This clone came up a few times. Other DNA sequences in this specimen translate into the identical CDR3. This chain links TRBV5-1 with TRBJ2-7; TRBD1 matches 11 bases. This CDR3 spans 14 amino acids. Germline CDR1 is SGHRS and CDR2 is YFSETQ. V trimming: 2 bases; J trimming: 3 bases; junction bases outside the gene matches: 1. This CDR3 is CASSFGTGGYEQYF. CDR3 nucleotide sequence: TGCGCCAGCAGCTTTGGGACAGGGGGCTACGAGCAGTACTTC. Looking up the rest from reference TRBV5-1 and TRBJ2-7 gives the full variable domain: KAGVTQTPRYLIKTRGQQVTLSCSPISGHRSVSWYQQTPGQGLQFLFEYFSETQRNKGNFPGRFSGRQFSNSRSEMNVSTLELGDSALYLCASSFGTGGYEQYFGPGTRLTVT.

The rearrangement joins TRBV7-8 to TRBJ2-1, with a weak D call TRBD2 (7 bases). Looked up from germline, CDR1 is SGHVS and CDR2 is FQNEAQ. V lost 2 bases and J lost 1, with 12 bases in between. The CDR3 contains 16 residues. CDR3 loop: CASSLRGTNSYNEQFF. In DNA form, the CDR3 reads TGTGCCAGCAGCTTAAGGGGGACTAATTCCTACAATGAGCAGTTCTTC.

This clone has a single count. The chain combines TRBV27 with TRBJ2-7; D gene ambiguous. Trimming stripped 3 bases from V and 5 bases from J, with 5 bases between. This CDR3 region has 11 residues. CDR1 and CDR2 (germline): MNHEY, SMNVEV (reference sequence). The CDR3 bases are TGTGCCAGCAGTTTCCAGGACGAGCAGTACTTC. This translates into CASSFQDEQYF.

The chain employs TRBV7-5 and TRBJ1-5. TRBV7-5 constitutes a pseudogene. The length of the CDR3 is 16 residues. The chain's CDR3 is CVRTITLDENNQPQHF. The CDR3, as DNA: TGTGTCAGAACCATAACCCTAGACGAAAACAATCAGCCCCAGCATTTT.

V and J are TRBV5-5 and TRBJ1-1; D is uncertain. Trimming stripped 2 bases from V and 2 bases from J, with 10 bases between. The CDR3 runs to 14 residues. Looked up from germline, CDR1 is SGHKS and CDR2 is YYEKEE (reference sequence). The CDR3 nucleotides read TGTGCCAGCAGCTTACAGATGTACAACACTGAAGCTTTCTTT. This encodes CASSLQMYNTEAFF.

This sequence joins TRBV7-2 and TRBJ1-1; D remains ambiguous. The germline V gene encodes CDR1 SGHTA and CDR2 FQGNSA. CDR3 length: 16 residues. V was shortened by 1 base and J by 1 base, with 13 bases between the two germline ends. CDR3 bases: TGTGCCAGCAGCTTAGGAGGCAGCCTGGCGAACACTGAAGCTTTCTTT. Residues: CASSLGGSLANTEAFF. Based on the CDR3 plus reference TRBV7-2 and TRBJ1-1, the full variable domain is GAGVSQSPSNKVTEKGKDVELRCDPISGHTALYWYRQSLGQGLEFLIYFQGNSAPDKSGLPSDRFSAERTGGSVSTLTIQRTQQEDSAVYLCASSLGGSLANTEAFFGQGTRLTVV.

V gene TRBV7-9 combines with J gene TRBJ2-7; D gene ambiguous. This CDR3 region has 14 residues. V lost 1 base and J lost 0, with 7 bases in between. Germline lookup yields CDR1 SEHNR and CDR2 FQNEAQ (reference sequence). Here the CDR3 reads CASSLEQISYEQYF. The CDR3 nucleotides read TGTGCCAGCAGCTTAGAACAGATCTCCTACGAGCAGTACTTC.

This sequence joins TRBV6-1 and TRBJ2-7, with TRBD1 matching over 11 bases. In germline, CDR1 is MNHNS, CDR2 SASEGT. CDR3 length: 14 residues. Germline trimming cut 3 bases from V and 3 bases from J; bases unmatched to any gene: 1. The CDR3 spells CASSDGTGGYEQYF. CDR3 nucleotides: TGTGCCAGCAGTGATGGGACAGGGGGCTACGAGCAGTACTTC.